This entry features one T cell receptor beta chain sequence. Its target is not known. Germline assignment: CDR1 SGHAT and CDR2 FQNNGV. This CDR3 has 15 amino acids. Trimming shortened V by 1 base and J by 1 base, and 11 bases separated the two germline ends. This record belongs to a study of PD-1 blockade in classical Hodgkin lymphoma. Brentuximab vedotin exposure varied among the patients, all of whom had relapsed after autologous stem cell transplantation. General study findings and limits: CD8+ TCR diversity did not rise significantly by C4D1, unlike CD4+. Any patient who commenced nivolumab under 1 year after ASCT was excluded.

Sequencing was performed with immunoSEQ multiplex PCR; in TCRdb, only in-frame clones are kept and a portion is missing. The table has about 17,000 clones, about four fifths seen once. The origin of this receptor is a human donor with classical Hodgkin lymphoma. The sequenced sample was peripheral blood mononuclear cells (PBMCs), obtained at baseline. V is TRBV11-2 and J is TRBJ2-7, with D possibly TRBD1 on 5 matching bases. The CDR3 DNA reads as TGTGCCAGCAGCTTAGTAGGGGCGAAGTCCTACGAGCAGTACTTC. It yields the protein CASSLVGAKSYEQYF. Full variable domain (remainder filled in from reference TRBV11-2 and TRBJ2-7): EAGVAQSPRYKIIEKRQSVAFWCNPISGHATLYWYQQILGQGPKLLIQFQNNGVVDDSQLPKDRFSAERLKGVDSTLKIQPAKLEDSAVYLCASSLVGAKSYEQYFGPGTRLTVT.